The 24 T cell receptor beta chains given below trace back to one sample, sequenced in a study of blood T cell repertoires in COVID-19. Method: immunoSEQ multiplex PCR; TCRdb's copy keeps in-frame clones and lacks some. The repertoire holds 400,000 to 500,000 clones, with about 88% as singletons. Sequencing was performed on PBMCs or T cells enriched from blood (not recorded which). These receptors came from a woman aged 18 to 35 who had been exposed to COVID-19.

CDR3 nucleotide sequence: TGTGCCACTCTAGACAGAGGTGGCTACACCTTC. Amino acid sequence: CATLDRGGYTF. V is TRBV21-1 and J is TRBJ1-2; TRBD1, the table's D call, was not compared with the DNA. TRBV21-1 is noted as a pseudogene. The CDR3 spans 11 residues.

CDR3 amino acids: CASSQDSPTGTGGQPQHF. The CDR3 DNA is TGTGCCAGCAGCCAAGATAGCCCTACGGGAACAGGGGGTCAGCCCCAGCATTTT. The V gene is TRBV4-2, the J gene TRBJ1-5; 8 bases are shared with TRBD1. The CDR3 contains 18 residues. Germline V CDR1 and CDR2: LGHNA, YNFKEQ. Losses at the gene ends were 0 bases for V and 6 bases for J; bases not matched to a gene: 13.

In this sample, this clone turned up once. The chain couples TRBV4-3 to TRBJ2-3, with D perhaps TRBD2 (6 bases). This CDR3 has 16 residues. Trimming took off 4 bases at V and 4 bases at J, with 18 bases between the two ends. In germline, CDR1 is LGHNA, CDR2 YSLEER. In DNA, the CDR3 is TGCGCCAGCAGCCCGACCCCAGGACCGGGGGCAGATACGCAGTATTTT. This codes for CASSPTPGPGADTQYF.

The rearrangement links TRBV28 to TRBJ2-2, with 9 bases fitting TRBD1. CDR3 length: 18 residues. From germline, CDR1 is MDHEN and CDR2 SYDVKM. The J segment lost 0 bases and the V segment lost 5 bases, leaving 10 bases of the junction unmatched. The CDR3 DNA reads TGTGCCAGCAGTCATTGGGTGGGACAGGGAGCGAACACCGGGGAGCTGTTTTTT. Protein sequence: CASSHWVGQGANTGELFF. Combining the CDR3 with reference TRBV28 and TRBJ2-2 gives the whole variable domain DVKVTQSSRYLVKRTGEKVFLECVQDMDHENMFWYRQDPGLGLRLIYFSYDVKMKEKGDIPEGYSVSREKKERFSLILESASTNQTSMYLCASSHWVGQGANTGELFFGEGSRLTVL.

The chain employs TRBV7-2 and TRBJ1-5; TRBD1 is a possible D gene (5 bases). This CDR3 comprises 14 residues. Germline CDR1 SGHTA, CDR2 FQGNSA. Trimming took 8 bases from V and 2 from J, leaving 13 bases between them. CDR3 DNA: TGTGCCAGCGGGGCGCCCGGAGGCAATCAGCCCCAGCATTTT. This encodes CASGAPGGNQPQHF. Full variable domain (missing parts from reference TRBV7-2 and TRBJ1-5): GAGVSQSPSNKVTEKGKDVELRCDPISGHTALYWYRQSLGQGLEFLIYFQGNSAPDKSGLPSDRFSAERTGGSVSTLTIQRTQQEDSAVYLCASGAPGGNQPQHFGDGTRLSIL.

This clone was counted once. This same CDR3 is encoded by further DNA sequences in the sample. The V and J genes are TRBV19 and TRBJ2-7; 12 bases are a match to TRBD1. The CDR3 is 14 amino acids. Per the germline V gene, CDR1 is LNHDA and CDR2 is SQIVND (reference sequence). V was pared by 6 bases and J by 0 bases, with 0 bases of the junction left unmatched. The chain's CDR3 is CASRGQGASYEQYF. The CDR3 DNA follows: TGTGCCAGTAGGGGACAGGGGGCCTCCTACGAGCAGTACTTC.

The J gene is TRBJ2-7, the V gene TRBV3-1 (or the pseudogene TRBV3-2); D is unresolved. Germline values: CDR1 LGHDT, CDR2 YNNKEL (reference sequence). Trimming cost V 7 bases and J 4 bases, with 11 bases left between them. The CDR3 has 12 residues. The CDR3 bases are TGTGCCAGCACCGCCAATGAGTACGAGCAGTACTTC. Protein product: CASTANEYEQYF.

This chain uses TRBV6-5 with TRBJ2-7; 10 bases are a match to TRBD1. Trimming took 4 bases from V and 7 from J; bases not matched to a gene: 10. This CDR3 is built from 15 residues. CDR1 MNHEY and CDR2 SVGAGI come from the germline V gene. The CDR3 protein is CASSSTGQGNSEQYF. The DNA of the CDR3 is TGTGCCAGCAGTTCGACGGGACAGGGGAACTCAGAGCAGTACTTC.

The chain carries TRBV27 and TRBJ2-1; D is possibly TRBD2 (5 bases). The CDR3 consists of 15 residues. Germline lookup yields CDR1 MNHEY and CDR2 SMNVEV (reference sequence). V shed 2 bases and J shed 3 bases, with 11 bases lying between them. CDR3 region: CASSLQGGFYNEQFF. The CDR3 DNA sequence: TGTGCCAGCAGTTTACAAGGAGGTTTCTACAATGAGCAGTTCTTC.

The CDR3 protein is CASSPHRLTSEQYF. CDR3 bases: TGTGCCAGCAGCCCCCACCGATTGACAAGCGAGCAGTACTTC. The rearrangement uses TRBV11-2 and TRBJ2-7; D not resolved. CDR1 and CDR2 from the germline V gene are SGHAT and FQNNGV. The ends were cut back, 5 bases at V and 6 bases at J, with 17 bases in the middle. The CDR3 totals 14 residues.

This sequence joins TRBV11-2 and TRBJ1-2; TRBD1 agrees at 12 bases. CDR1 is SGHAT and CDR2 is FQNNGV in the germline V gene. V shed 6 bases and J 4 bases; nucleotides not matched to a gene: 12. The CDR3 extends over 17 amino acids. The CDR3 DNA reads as TGTGCCAGCAGTACTAACCTGGGACAGGGGGCAATCTATGGCTACACCTTC. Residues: CASSTNLGQGAIYGYTF.

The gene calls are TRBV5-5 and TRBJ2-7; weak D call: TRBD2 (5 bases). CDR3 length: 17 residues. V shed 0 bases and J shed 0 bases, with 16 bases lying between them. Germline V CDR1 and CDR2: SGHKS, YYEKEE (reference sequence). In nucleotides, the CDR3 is TGTGCCAGCAGCTTGGTTAGGTTAAGAGGGATCTCCTACGAGCAGTACTTC. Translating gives CASSLVRLRGISYEQYF.

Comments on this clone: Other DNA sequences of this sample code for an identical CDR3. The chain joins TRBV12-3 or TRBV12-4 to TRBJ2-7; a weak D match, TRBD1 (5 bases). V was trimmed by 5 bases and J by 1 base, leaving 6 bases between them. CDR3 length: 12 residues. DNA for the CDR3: TGTGCCAGCAGTAGGGGATCCTACGAGCAGTACTTC. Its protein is CASSRGSYEQYF.

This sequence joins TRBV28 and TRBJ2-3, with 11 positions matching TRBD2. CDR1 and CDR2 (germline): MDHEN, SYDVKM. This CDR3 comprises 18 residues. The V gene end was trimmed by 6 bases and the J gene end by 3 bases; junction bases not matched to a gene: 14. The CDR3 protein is CASRPTTTSGEGTDTQYF. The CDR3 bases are TGTGCCAGCAGGCCTACCACGACTAGCGGGGAGGGAACAGATACGCAGTATTTT.

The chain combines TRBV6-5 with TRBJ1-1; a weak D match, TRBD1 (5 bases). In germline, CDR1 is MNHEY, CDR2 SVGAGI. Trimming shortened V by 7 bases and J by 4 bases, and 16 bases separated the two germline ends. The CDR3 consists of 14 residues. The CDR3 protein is CASTFGGMSTEAFF. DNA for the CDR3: TGTGCCAGCACTTTCGGGGGAATGAGCACTGAAGCTTTCTTT.

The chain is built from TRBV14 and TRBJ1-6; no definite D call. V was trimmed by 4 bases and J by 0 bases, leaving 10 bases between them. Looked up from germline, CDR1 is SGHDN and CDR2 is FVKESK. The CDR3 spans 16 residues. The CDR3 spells CASSPTRSSYNSPLHF. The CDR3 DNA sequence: TGTGCCAGCAGCCCCACTAGGAGCTCCTATAATTCACCCCTCCACTTT.

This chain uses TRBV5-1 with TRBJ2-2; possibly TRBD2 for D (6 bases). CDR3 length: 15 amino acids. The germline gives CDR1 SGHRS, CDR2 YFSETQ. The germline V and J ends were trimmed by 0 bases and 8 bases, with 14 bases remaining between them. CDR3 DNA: TGCGCCAGCAGCTTGGCCCTCGGGGAGGCTGGGGAGCTGTTTTTT. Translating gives CASSLALGEAGELFF.

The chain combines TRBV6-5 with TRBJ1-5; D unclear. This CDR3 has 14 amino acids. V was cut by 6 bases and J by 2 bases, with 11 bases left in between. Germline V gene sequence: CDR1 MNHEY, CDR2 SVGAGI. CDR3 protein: CASREQAGNQPQHF. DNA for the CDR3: TGTGCCAGCAGGGAGCAAGCGGGCAATCAGCCCCAGCATTTT.

This CDR3 is CASSPAGAHQPQHF. The CDR3 DNA is TGTGCCAGCAGCCCGGCAGGGGCCCATCAGCCCCAGCATTTT. The genes are TRBV27 and TRBJ1-5, with D possibly being TRBD1 (6 bases). The CDR3 is made up of 14 amino acids. Germline V CDR1 and CDR2: MNHEY, SMNVEV (reference sequence). V was trimmed by 6 bases and J by 5 bases, leaving 14 bases between them.

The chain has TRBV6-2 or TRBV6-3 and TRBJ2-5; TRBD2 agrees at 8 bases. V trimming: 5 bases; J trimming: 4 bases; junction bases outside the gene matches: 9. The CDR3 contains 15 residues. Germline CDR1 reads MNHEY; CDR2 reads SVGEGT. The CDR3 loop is CASSGTRTSTETQYF. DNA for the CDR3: TGTGCCAGCAGTGGAACCAGGACTAGCACAGAGACCCAGTACTTC.

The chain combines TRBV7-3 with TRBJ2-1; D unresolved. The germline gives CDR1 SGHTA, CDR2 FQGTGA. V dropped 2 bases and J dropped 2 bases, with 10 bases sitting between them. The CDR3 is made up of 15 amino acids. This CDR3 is CASSLDVSPYNEQFF. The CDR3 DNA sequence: TGTGCCAGCAGCTTAGACGTTAGCCCCTACAATGAGCAGTTCTTC.

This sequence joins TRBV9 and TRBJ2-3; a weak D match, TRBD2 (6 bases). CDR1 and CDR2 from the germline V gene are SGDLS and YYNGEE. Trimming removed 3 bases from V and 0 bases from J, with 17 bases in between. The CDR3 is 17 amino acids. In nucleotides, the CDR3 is TGTGCCAGCAGCGCCTCCCGAGCTAGCGCTAGCACAGATACGCAGTATTTT. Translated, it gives CASSASRASASTDTQYF. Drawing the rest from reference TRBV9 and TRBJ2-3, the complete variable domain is DSGVTQTPKHLITATGQRVTLRCSPRSGDLSVYWYQQSLDQGLQFLIQYYNGEERAKGNILERFSAQQFPDLHSELNLSSLELGDSALYFCASSASRASASTDTQYFGPGTRLTVL.

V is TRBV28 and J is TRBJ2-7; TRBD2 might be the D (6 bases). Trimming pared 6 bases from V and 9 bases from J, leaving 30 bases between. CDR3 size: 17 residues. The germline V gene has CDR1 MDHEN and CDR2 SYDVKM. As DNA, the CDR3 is TGTGCCAGCAGCACTCCCCTACTAGCCGGAGCCGGTTTCGTGCAGTACTTC. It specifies CASSTPLLAGAGFVQYF. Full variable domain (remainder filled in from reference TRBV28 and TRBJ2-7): DVKVTQSSRYLVKRTGEKVFLECVQDMDHENMFWYRQDPGLGLRLIYFSYDVKMKEKGDIPEGYSVSREKKERFSLILESASTNQTSMYLCASSTPLLAGAGFVQYFGPGTRLTVT.

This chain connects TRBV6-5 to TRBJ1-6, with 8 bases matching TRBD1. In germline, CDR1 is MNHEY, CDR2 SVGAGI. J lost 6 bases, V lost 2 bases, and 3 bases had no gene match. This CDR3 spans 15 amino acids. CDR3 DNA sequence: TGTGCCAGCAGTTACGACAGGGGCGGTAATTCACCCCTCCACTTT. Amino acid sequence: CASSYDRGGNSPLHF.